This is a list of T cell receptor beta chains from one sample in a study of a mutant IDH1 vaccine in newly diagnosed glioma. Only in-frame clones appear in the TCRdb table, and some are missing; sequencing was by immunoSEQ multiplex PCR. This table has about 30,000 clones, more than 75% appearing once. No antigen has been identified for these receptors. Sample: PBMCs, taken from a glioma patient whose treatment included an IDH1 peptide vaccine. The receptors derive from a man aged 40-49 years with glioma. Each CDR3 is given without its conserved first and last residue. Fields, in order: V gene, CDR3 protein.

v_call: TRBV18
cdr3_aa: ASSPGTYNEQF

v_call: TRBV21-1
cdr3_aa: ASSSPGTAKDWTQY

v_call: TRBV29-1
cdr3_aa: SVSDRATEAF

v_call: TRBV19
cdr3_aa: ASKASFYGYT

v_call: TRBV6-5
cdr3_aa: ASSPLPRDTGELF

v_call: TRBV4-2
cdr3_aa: ASSQDQGTEAF

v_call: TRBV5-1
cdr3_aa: ASSLLSGVSSYNEQF

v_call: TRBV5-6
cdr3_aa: ASSGPGQGSYNSPLH

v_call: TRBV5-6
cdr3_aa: ASSWGLGTDTQY

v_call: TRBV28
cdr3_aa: ASSLHHGRHNEQF